This is a list of T cell receptor beta chains from one sample in a study of T cell responses to AZD1222 COVID-19 vaccine. The method was immunoSEQ multiplex PCR; TCRdb's version includes in-frame clones alone and lacks a portion of them. The sample records about 92,000 clones, around 90% being singletons. The sample was peripheral blood, taken on day 0 of AZD1222 vaccination. These receptors were obtained from an adult in good health. Each CDR3 is given with its conserved first and last residue. Clone size appears in some rows only: once, few, many, or a class for an expanded clone.

clone_size j_call v_call cdr3_aa
NA TRBJ2-6 TRBV19 CASSKASGANVLTF
NA TRBJ1-6 TRBV27 CATTPSAYNSPLHF
NA TRBJ1-3 TRBV5-4 CASSLARRGSGNTIYF
NA TRBJ1-1 TRBV28 CASSPEYTEAFF
NA TRBJ1-3 TRBV5-4 CASSLNGISGNTIYF
NA TRBJ2-2 TRBV6-5 CASSSWVYTGELFF
once TRBJ1-4 TRBV5-4 CASSPQTATNEKLFF
NA TRBJ2-7 TRBV28 CASRPGTGGSHEQYF
NA TRBJ2-1 TRBV7-2 CASSLGTSGVPWNEQFF
NA TRBJ2-2 TRBV4-2 CASSQGLAANTGELFF
NA TRBJ2-7 TRBV4-3 CASSQDPGLAGAYEQYF
once TRBJ2-2 TRBV6-4 CASSRGSQNTGELFF
NA TRBJ1-2 TRBV28 CASSLYSGVNGYTF
few TRBJ1-6 TRBV7-7 CASSFFRLSSYNSPLHF
NA TRBJ2-3 TRBV24-1 CATKGSTDTQYF
NA TRBJ2-7 TRBV18 CASSLTSGRSYEQYF
few TRBJ2-1 TRBV18 CASSPTSGNNEQFF
NA TRBJ2-2 TRBV5-1 CASSLAGLDVGELFF
NA TRBJ2-1 TRBV4-3 CASSLQSYNEQFF
NA TRBJ1-4 TRBV18 CASSPEGLANEKLFF
NA TRBJ2-7 TRBV6-5 CASSSYQGLAYEQYF
NA TRBJ2-3 TRBV5-1 CASSGRSSPSTDTQYF
NA TRBJ2-1 TRBV9 CASTTTGGLEVNEQFF
NA TRBJ1-1 TRBV18 CASSTGQNTEAFF
NA TRBJ2-3 TRBV6-5 CASSLIQGTDTQYF
NA TRBJ2-7 TRBV12-3/TRBV12-4 CASSPVPAHEQYF
NA TRBJ1-3 TRBV10-3 CAIRPVSSGNTIYF
once TRBJ2-1 TRBV6-5 CASTSPGHNEQFF
NA TRBJ2-1 TRBV11-3 CASSLGAGGIGEQFF
NA TRBJ2-5 TRBV4-1 CASSQEGPLGTQYF
NA TRBJ2-7 TRBV5-4 CASSLGDPYEQYF
NA TRBJ2-7 TRBV24-1 CATRASTGYEQYF
NA TRBJ2-1 TRBV10-3 CAIRSSSSYNEQFF
NA TRBJ2-5 TRBV6-2/TRBV6-3 CASSYYTGGETQYF
few TRBJ2-1 TRBV9 CASAPTAYNEQFF
NA TRBJ2-1 TRBV29-1 CSVELVSYNEQFF
NA TRBJ1-1 TRBV27 CASSSFGPVNTEAFF
NA TRBJ1-4 TRBV30 CAWSSSPDRGREKLFF
NA TRBJ2-7 TRBV7-2 CASSLTGQGSYEQYF
NA TRBJ1-1 TRBV7-2 CASSLYGAMGTEAFF
NA TRBJ2-5 TRBV6-5 CASSKGQQETQYF